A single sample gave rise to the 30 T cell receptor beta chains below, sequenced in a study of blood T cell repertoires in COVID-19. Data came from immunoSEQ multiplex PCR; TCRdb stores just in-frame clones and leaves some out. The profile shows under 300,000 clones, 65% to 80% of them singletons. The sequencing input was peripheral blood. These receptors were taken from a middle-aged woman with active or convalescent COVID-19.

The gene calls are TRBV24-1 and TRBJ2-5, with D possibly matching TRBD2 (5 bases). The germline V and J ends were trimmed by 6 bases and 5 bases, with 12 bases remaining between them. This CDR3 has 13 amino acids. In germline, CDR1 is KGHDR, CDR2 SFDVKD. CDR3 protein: CATSRLSGETQYF. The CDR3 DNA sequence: TGTGCCACCAGTCGTCTATCGGGGGAGACCCAGTACTTC.

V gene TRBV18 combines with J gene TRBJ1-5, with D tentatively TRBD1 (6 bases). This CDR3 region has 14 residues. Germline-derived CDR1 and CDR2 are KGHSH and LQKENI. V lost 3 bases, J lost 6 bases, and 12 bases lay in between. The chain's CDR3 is CASSPETGTQPQHF. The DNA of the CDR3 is TGTGCCAGCTCACCGGAAACAGGGACTCAGCCCCAGCATTTT.

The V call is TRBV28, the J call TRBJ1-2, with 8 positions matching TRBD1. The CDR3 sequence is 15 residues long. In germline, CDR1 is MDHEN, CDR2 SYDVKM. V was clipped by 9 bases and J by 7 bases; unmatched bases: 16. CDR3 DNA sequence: TGTGCCAGACGGGACCGAACAGGGGGTTTTGGTGGCTACACCTTC. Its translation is CARRDRTGGFGGYTF.

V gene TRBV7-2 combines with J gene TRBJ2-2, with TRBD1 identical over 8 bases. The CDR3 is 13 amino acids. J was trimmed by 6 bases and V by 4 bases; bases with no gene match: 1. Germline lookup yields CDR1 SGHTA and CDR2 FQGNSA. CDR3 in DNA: TGTGCCAGCAGCTCACAGGGGGCCGGGGAGCTGTTTTTT. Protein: CASSSQGAGELFF.

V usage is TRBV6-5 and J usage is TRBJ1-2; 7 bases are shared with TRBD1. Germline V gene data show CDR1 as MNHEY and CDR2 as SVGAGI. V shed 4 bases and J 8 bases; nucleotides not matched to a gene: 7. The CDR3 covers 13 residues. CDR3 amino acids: CASSSGTAIGYTF. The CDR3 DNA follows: TGTGCCAGCAGTTCCGGGACAGCGATCGGCTACACCTTC.

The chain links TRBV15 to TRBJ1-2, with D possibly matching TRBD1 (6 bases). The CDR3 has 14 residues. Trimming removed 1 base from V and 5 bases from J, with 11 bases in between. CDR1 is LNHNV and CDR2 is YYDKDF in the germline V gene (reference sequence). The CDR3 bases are TGTGCCACCAGCAGAGTCAGGGGTACATATGGCTACACCTTC. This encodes CATSRVRGTYGYTF.

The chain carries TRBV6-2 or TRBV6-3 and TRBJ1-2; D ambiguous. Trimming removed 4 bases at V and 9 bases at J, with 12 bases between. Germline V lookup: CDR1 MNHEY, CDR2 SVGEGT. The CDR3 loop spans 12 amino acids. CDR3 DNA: TGTGCCAGCAGTTTCACGATCGGTAGCTACACCTTC. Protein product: CASSFTIGSYTF.

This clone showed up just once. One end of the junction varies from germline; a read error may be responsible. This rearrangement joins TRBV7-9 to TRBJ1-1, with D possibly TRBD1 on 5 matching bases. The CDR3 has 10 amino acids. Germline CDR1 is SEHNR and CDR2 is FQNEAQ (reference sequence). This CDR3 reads CASGHTEAFF. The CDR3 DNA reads TGTGCCAGCGGACACACAGAAGCTTTCTTT.

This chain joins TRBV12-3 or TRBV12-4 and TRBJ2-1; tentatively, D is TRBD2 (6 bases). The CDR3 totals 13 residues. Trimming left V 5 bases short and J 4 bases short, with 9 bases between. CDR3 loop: CASSPLAYNEQFF. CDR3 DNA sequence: TGTGCCAGCAGTCCTCTAGCGTACAATGAGCAGTTCTTC.

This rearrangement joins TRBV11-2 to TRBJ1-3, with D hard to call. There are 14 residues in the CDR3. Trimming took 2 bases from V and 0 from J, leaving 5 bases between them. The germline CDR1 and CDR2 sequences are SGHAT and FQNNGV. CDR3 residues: CASSLMSSGNTIYF. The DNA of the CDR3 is TGTGCCAGCAGCTTAATGAGCTCTGGAAACACCATATATTTT.

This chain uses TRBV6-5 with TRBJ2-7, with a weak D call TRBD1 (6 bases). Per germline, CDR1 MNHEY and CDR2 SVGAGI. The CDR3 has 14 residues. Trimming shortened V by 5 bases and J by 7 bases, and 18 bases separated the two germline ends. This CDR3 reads CASSLAGDFKEQYF. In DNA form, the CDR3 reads TGTGCCAGCAGTCTTGCAGGGGATTTTAAGGAGCAGTACTTC.

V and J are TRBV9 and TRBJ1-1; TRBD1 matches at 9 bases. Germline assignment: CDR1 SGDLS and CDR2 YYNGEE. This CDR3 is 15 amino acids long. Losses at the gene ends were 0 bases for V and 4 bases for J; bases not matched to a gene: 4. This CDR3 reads CASSVVQGATTEAFF. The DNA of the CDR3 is TGTGCCAGCAGCGTAGTACAGGGGGCGACCACTGAAGCTTTCTTT.

CDR3 loop: CASSLQRGDQETQYF. Here the CDR3 DNA reads TGCGCCAGCAGCTTACAGCGGGGCGACCAAGAGACCCAGTACTTC. The V call is TRBV5-1, the J call TRBJ2-5, with 7 bases fitting TRBD2. The trim removed 2 bases at V and 0 bases at J, leaving 4 bases unmatched. The CDR3 covers 15 residues. CDR1 is SGHRS and CDR2 is YFSETQ in the germline V gene.

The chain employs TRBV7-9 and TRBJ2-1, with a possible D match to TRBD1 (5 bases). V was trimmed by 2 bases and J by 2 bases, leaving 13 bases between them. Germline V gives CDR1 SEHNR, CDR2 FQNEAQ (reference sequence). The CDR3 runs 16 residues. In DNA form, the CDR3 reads TGTGCCAGCAGCTTACCGGACCAGGGCGCCTACAATGAGCAGTTCTTC. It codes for CASSLPDQGAYNEQFF. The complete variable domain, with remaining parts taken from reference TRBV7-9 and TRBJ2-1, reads DTGVSQNPRHKITKRGQNVTFRCDPISEHNRLYWYRQTLGQGPEFLTYFQNEAQLEKSRLLSDRFSAERPKGSFSTLEIQRTEQGDSAMYLCASSLPDQGAYNEQFFGPGTRLTVL.

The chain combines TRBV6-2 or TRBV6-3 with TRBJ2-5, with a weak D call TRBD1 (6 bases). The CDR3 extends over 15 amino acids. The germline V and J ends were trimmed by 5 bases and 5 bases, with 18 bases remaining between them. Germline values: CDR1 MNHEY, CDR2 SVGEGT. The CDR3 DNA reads TGTGCCAGCAGTCTCCAGGGGCTTCCGCGGGAGACCCAGTACTTC. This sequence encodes CASSLQGLPRETQYF.

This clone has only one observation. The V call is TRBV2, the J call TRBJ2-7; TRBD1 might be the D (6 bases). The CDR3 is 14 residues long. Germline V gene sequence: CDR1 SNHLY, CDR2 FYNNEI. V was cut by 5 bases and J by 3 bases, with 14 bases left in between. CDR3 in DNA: TGTGCCAGCAGTTATGGACAGCCTGACTACGAGCAGTACTTC. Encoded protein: CASSYGQPDYEQYF.

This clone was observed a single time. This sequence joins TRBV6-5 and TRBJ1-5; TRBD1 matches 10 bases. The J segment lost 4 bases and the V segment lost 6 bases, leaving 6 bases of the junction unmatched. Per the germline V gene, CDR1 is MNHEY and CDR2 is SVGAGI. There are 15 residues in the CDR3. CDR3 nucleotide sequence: TGTGCCAGCAGCTACGGGACAGGGGTGAATCAGCCCCAGCATTTT. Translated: CASSYGTGVNQPQHF.

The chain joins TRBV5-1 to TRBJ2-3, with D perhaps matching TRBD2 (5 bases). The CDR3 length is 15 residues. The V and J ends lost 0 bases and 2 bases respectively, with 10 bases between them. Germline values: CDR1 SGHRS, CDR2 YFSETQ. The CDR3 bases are TGCGCCAGCAGCTTGGAGGTCGGACTCACAGATACGCAGTATTTT. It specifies CASSLEVGLTDTQYF.

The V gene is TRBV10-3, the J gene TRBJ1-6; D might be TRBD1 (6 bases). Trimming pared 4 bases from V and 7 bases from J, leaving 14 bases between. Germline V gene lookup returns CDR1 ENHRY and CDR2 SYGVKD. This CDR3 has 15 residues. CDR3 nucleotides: TGTGCCATCAGTGGTCAGGGGTCTGGGAATTCACCCCTCCACTTT. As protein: CAISGQGSGNSPLHF.

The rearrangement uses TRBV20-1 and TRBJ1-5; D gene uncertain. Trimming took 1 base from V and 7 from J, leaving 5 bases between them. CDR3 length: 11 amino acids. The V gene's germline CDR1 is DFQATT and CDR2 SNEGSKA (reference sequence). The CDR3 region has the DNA TGCAGTGCTAGAGGAGGCCAGCCCCAGCATTTT. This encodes CSARGGQPQHF.

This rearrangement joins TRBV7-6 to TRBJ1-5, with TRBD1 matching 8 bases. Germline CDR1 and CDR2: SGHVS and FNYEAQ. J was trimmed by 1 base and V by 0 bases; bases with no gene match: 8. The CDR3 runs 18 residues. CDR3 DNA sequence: TGTGCCAGCAGCTTAGCGCGGGGACAGGATGGGAGCAATCAGCCCCAGCATTTT. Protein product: CASSLARGQDGSNQPQHF.

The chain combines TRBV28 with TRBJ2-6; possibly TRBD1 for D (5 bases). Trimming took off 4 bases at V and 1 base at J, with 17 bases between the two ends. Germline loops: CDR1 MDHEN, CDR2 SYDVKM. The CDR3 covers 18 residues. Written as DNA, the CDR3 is TGTGCCAGCAGTTCTCCAGGGTTTTCTCGATCTGGGGCCAACGTCCTGACTTTC. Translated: CASSSPGFSRSGANVLTF.

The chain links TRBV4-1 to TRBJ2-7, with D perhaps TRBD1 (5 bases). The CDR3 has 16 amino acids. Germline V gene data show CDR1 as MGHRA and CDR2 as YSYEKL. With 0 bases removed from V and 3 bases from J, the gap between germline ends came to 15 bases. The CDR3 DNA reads TGCGCCAGCAGCCAAGATGGGGCGGCCGATGACTACGAGCAGTACTTC. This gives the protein CASSQDGAADDYEQYF.

The CDR3 region is CASSQSVQGDSYGYTF. The CDR3 DNA reads TGCGCCAGCAGTCAATCCGTCCAGGGCGACTCCTATGGCTACACCTTC. This chain uses TRBV23-1 with TRBJ1-2, with D perhaps TRBD1 (5 bases). TRBV23-1 is filed as an ORF, its function uncertain. The V and J ends lost 0 bases and 4 bases respectively, with 15 bases between them. The CDR3 sequence is 16 residues long.

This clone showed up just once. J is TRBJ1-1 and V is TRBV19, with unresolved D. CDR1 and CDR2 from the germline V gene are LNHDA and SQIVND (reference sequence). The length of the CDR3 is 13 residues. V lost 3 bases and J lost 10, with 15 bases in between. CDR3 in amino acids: CASSMGLRIGAFF. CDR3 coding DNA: TGTGCCAGTAGTATGGGCTTAAGAATCGGAGCTTTCTTT.

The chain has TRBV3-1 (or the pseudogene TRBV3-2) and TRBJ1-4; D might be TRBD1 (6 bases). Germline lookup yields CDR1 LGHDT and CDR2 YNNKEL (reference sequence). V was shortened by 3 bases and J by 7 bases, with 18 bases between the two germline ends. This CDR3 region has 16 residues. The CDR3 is CASSQGTTGVLEKLFF. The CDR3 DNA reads TGTGCCAGCAGCCAGGGGACGACAGGAGTGCTTGAAAAACTGTTTTTT.

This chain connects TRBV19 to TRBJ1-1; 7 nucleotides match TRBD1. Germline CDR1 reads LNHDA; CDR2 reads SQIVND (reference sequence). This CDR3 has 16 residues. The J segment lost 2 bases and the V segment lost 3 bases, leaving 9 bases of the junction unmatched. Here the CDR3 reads CASSMTGNPTNTEAFF. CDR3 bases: TGTGCCAGTAGTATGACAGGGAACCCTACTAACACTGAAGCTTTCTTT.

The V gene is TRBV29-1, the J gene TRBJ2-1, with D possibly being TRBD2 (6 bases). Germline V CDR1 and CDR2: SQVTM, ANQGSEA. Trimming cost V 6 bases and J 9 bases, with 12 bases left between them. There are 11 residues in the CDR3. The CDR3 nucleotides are TGCAGCGTCATGACTAGTATTGAGCAGTTCTTC. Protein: CSVMTSIEQFF.

This CDR3 is CASSQGPGAGNTIYF. Written as DNA, the CDR3 is TGTGCCAGCAGCCAAGGCCCTGGGGCCGGAAACACCATATATTTT. V and J are TRBV3-1 (or the pseudogene TRBV3-2) and TRBJ1-3; D perhaps matches TRBD1 (5 bases). V lost 1 base and J 4 bases, leaving 11 bases between the germline ends. This CDR3 contains 15 residues. Germline values: CDR1 LGHDT, CDR2 YNNKEL (reference sequence).

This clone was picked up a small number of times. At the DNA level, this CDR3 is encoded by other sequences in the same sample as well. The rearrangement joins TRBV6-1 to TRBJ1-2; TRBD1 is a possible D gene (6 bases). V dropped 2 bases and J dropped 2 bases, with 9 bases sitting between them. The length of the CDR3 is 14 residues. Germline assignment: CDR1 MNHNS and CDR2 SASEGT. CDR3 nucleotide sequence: TGTGCCAGCAGTGAAACAAGGGGGAACTATGGCTACACCTTC. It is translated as CASSETRGNYGYTF.